The 29 T cell receptor beta chains given below trace back to one sample, sequenced in a study of patients and donors after allogeneic stem cell transplantation. TCRdb reprocessed the RT-PCR reads via MiXCR and lists one record per CDR3 protein. Of 920,000 or so distinct CDR3 sequences in the sample, approximately 18% were seen once. The sequencing input was blood, either unsorted or a sorted T cell fraction (not recorded which). Source of these receptors: a human donor who was either an allogeneic HSCT recipient or a stem cell or donor lymphocyte infusion donor (not recorded which). It is not recorded whose cells these are; they may come from a transplant donor.

This clonotype was seen more than once but under ten times. The chain has TRBV5-6 and TRBJ2-7; 7 positions match TRBD2. CDR3 length equals 14 residues. Trimming took 0 bases from V and 6 from J; bases not matched to a gene: 6. The germline gives CDR1 SGHDT, CDR2 YYEEEE. CDR3 in amino acids: CASSLGGRLAEQYF. The CDR3 DNA reads as TGTGCCAGCAGCTTGGGCGGGAGATTAGCCGAGCAGTACTTC.

This chain uses TRBV6-1 with TRBJ1-5; D might be TRBD1 (6 bases). The CDR3 has 14 residues. Deletions cut 8 bases from V and 6 bases from J, with 17 bases between. CDR1 is MNHNS, CDR2 SASEGT, per germline. This CDR3 is CASVGGGKPQPQHF. Written as DNA, the CDR3 is TGTGCCAGCGTTGGGGGCGGAAAACCTCAGCCCCAGCATTTT.

This clonotype was found a few times. The chain joins TRBV27 to TRBJ2-3; unclear D gene. The V and J ends lost 3 bases and 1 base respectively, with 8 bases between them. In germline, CDR1 is MNHEY, CDR2 SMNVEV (reference sequence). CDR3 length equals 14 residues. The CDR3 DNA follows: TGTGCCAGCAGTTTCGAGGCCCGCACAGATACGCAGTATTTT. Translation: CASSFEARTDTQYF.

The V call is TRBV6-1, the J call TRBJ1-6; unclear D gene. The CDR3 sequence is 15 residues long. Germline V gives CDR1 MNHNS, CDR2 SASEGT. Trimming pared 11 bases from V and 6 bases from J, leaving 20 bases between. Here the CDR3 DNA reads TGTGCCGGCCAAGACGGGGAAGACCTTAATTCACCCCTCCACTTT. This gives the protein CAGQDGEDLNSPLHF.

This sequence joins TRBV10-3 and TRBJ2-7, with 7 positions matching TRBD2. CDR1 is ENHRY, CDR2 SYGVKD, per germline. V was pared by 3 bases and J by 7 bases, with 9 bases of the junction left unmatched. The CDR3 is made up of 14 amino acids. CDR3 residues: CAISERAGEREQYF. The CDR3, as DNA: TGTGCCATCAGTGAAAGGGCGGGGGAGAGGGAGCAGTACTTC.

There are a few counts of this clonotype. The V gene is TRBV3-1, the J gene TRBJ2-6, with D perhaps TRBD1 (6 bases). CDR1 is LGHDT and CDR2 is YNNKEL in the germline V gene (reference sequence). The CDR3 sequence is 17 residues long. V gave up 4 bases and J gave up 2 bases, with 15 bases separating them. CDR3 loop: CASSPLAGEPGANVLTF. In DNA, the CDR3 is TGTGCCAGCAGCCCCCTAGCAGGGGAACCTGGGGCCAACGTCCTGACTTTC.

The chain carries TRBV27 and TRBJ1-1; possible D gene TRBD1, 6 bases. Germline V lookup: CDR1 MNHEY, CDR2 SMNVEV (reference sequence). This CDR3 spans 16 amino acids. Trimming removed 2 bases at V and 0 bases at J, with 13 bases between. The CDR3 coding sequence is TGTGCCAGCAGTTTAAGGACAGTCGATATGAACACTGAAGCTTTCTTT. It encodes CASSLRTVDMNTEAFF.

This clonotype was observed many times. The V call is TRBV12-3 or TRBV12-4, the J call TRBJ1-4, with D possibly matching TRBD1 (6 bases). This CDR3 has 16 residues. Between the trimmed V and J ends, which lost 5 bases and 3 bases, there was a span of 16 bases. This chain's CDR3 is CASSLMGGRANEKLFF. The CDR3 nucleotides are TGTGCCAGCAGTCTGATGGGGGGCCGAGCTAATGAAAAACTGTTTTTT.

The chain combines TRBV20-1 with TRBJ1-5; D remains unclear. Trimming left V 6 bases short and J 2 bases short, with 20 bases between. Germline loops: CDR1 DFQATT, CDR2 SNEGSKA (reference sequence). CDR3 length: 16 amino acids. The CDR3 protein is CSARPPEGEGNQPQHF. In nucleotides, the CDR3 is TGCAGTGCCCGTCCACCCGAAGGCGAAGGCAATCAGCCCCAGCATTTT.

This clonotype was recorded a few times. The chain has TRBV5-1 and TRBJ2-7; D unclear. The CDR3 totals 13 residues. V gave up 5 bases and J gave up 4 bases, with 13 bases separating them. The germline V gene encodes CDR1 SGHRS and CDR2 YFSETQ. CDR3: CASREGVQYEQYF. CDR3 nucleotide sequence: TGCGCCAGCAGGGAAGGAGTCCAATACGAGCAGTACTTC. Full variable domain (remainder filled in from reference TRBV5-1 and TRBJ2-7): KAGVTQTPRYLIKTRGQQVTLSCSPISGHRSVSWYQQTPGQGLQFLFEYFSETQRNKGNFPGRFSGRQFSNSRSEMNVSTLELGDSALYLCASREGVQYEQYFGPGTRLTVT.

This clonotype was picked up a small number of times. The rearrangement links TRBV7-2 to TRBJ2-7; the match to TRBD2 covers 7 bases. This CDR3 is built from 15 residues. The germline gives CDR1 SGHTA, CDR2 FQGNSA. V dropped 6 bases and J dropped 2; count of bases not matched to a gene: 10. The CDR3 nucleotides are TGTGCCAGCAGTCCGGATGTTGGGGGGGCCTACGAGCAGTACTTC. It is translated as CASSPDVGGAYEQYF.

This clonotype appeared a few times. J is TRBJ2-7 and V is TRBV3-1, with 11 bases matching TRBD2. The CDR3 loop spans 16 amino acids. J gave up 4 bases and V 4 bases, and 9 bases lay outside the gene matches. CDR1 and CDR2 (germline): LGHDT, YNNKEL (reference sequence). The CDR3 nucleotides read TGTGCCAGCAGCCGGTCGACTAGCGGGAAAGGGTACGAGCAGTACTTC. It translates to CASSRSTSGKGYEQYF.

V is TRBV6-2 or TRBV6-3 and J is TRBJ1-5; D possibly corresponds to TRBD1 (5 bases). This CDR3 has 15 amino acids. V was trimmed by 5 bases and J by 5 bases, leaving 16 bases between them. From germline, CDR1 is MNHEY and CDR2 SVGEGT. The CDR3 loop reads CASSLRKIGDQPQHF. The CDR3 DNA sequence: TGTGCCAGCAGTCTACGGAAAATAGGGGATCAGCCCCAGCATTTT.

This clonotype was counted ten times or more. The chain uses TRBV12-3 or TRBV12-4 and TRBJ1-5; no reliable D call. The CDR3 totals 15 residues. The germline V and J ends were trimmed by 5 bases and 7 bases, with 18 bases remaining between them. CDR3 sequence reads: CASSPSSLTGQPQHF. CDR3 bases: TGTGCCAGCAGTCCTTCGTCACTGACGGGACAGCCCCAGCATTTT.

This clonotype was recorded a few times. DNA for the CDR3: TGTGCCAGCAGCCAAGCCTGGTGGCGGGAGGGCCATGAGCAGTTCTTC. This gives the protein CASSQAWWREGHEQFF. The J gene is TRBJ2-1, the V gene TRBV14; 9 bases align to TRBD2. V lost 1 base and J lost 8; bases outside the gene matches: 9. Germline CDR1 and CDR2: SGHDN and FVKESK. The length of the CDR3 is 16 residues.

This clonotype was detected a few times. The gene calls are TRBV11-1 and TRBJ2-5; 8 positions agree with TRBD2. The CDR3 runs 15 residues. Germline loops: CDR1 SGHAT, CDR2 FQDESV (reference sequence). V lost 5 bases and J lost 4; bases outside the gene matches: 9. The CDR3 DNA follows: TGTGCCAGCAGCGACGAACGGGAGGGGACAGAGACCCAGTACTTC. It encodes CASSDEREGTETQYF.

This clonotype was picked up a small number of times. This chain uses TRBV7-2 with TRBJ1-1, with 7 bases lining up with TRBD1. Germline V gene lookup returns CDR1 SGHTA and CDR2 FQGNSA. This CDR3 is 17 amino acids long. J gave up 4 bases and V 4 bases, and 15 bases lay outside the gene matches. CDR3 bases: TGTGCCAGCAGCTCTGCCCTGAAACAGGGGTGGCTCACTGAAGCTTTCTTT. Amino acid sequence: CASSSALKQGWLTEAFF.

The sample holds a few counts of this clonotype. The V call is TRBV28, the J call TRBJ2-3, with 9 bases fitting TRBD1. The V and J ends lost 6 bases and 4 bases, in that order; junction bases with no gene match: 14. Germline assignment: CDR1 MDHEN and CDR2 SYDVKM. The CDR3 is made up of 17 amino acids. This chain's CDR3 is CASSFLRGTGLSDTQYF. The CDR3 DNA follows: TGTGCCAGCAGCTTTCTTAGGGGGACAGGGTTGTCAGATACGCAGTATTTT.

The chain is built from TRBV7-3 and TRBJ2-2; 8 bases are a match to TRBD2. The V segment lost 3 bases and the J segment 1 base; nucleotides outside the gene matches: 4. The CDR3 sequence is 16 residues long. The germline gives CDR1 SGHTA, CDR2 FQGTGA. The CDR3 loop reads CASSFPGLGNTGELFF. CDR3 DNA sequence: TGTGCCAGCAGCTTCCCGGGACTAGGGAACACCGGGGAGCTGTTTTTT.

In its sample, this clonotype was seen a few times. The chain recombines TRBV6-2 or TRBV6-3 with TRBJ1-1, with 8 bases matching TRBD1. CDR1 and CDR2 (germline): MNHEY, SVGEGT. Trimming took 4 bases from V and 8 from J; bases not matched to a gene: 15. The CDR3 is made up of 16 amino acids. The CDR3 DNA reads as TGTGCCAGCAGTTCCTCACCAGGGACAGGAGGGAGCGAAGCTTTCTTT. Its protein product is CASSSSPGTGGSEAFF.

V usage is TRBV2 and J usage is TRBJ2-5; 9 nucleotides line up with TRBD1. CDR1 SNHLY and CDR2 FYNNEI come from the germline V gene. The CDR3 extends over 13 amino acids. J was trimmed by 4 bases and V by 9 bases; bases with no gene match: 6. In nucleotides, the CDR3 is TGTGCCAGGAAGGGACAGGGTGGAGAGACCCAGTACTTC. Translated: CARKGQGGETQYF.

There are a few counts of this clonotype. This chain links TRBV6-2 or TRBV6-3 with TRBJ2-2; 7 bases map to TRBD2. V lost 3 bases, J lost 7 bases, and 2 bases stayed unmatched. Germline assignment: CDR1 MNHEY and CDR2 SVGEGT. This CDR3 spans 13 amino acids. The CDR3 reads CASSYREDGELFF. The CDR3 nucleotides are TGTGCCAGCAGTTATCGGGAGGACGGGGAGCTGTTTTTT.

The chain recombines TRBV18 with TRBJ2-1; no clear D. Germline lookup yields CDR1 KGHSH and CDR2 LQKENI. CDR3 length equals 13 residues. V was cut by 6 bases and J by 7 bases, with 13 bases left in between. The CDR3 bases are TGTGCCAGCTCTCAGCAGATTTATAATGAGCAGTTCTTC. Residues: CASSQQIYNEQFF.

The chain recombines TRBV20-1 with TRBJ1-1, with 8 bases fitting TRBD1. The CDR3 spans 13 residues. V was clipped by 6 bases and J by 6 bases; unmatched bases: 9. Germline V gene data show CDR1 as DFQATT and CDR2 as SNEGSKA (reference sequence). CDR3 DNA sequence: TGCAGTGCCACAGGACAGGGAAACGCTGAAGCTTTCTTT. Residues: CSATGQGNAEAFF.

This clonotype was detected many times. V gene TRBV12-3 or TRBV12-4 combines with J gene TRBJ1-2; tentatively, D is TRBD1 (6 bases). The CDR3 is 12 amino acids. V was shortened by 6 bases and J by 4 bases, with 9 bases between the two germline ends. CDR3 sequence reads: CASRRDIYGYTF. The DNA for the CDR3 is TGTGCCAGCAGACGGGACATCTATGGCTACACCTTC.

The V call is TRBV18, the J call TRBJ2-3, with TRBD2 matching over 15 bases. Germline V gene lookup returns CDR1 KGHSH and CDR2 LQKENI. Trimming cost V 3 bases and J 5 bases; bases outside gene matches: 6. The CDR3 is made up of 17 amino acids. The CDR3 DNA reads TGTGCCAGCTCACCCCGGACTAGCGGGGGGGCAAAAGATACGCAGTATTTT. It encodes CASSPRTSGGAKDTQYF. Full variable domain (rest looked up from reference TRBV18 and TRBJ2-3): NAGVMQNPRHLVRRRGQEARLRCSPMKGHSHVYWYRQLPEEGLKFMVYLQKENIIDESGMPKERFSAEFPKEGPSILRIQQVVRGDSAAYFCASSPRTSGGAKDTQYFGPGTRLTVL.

This clonotype was seen a few times. The chain links TRBV20-1 to TRBJ2-7, with TRBD2 identical over 15 bases. Trimming cost V 3 bases and J 6 bases; bases outside gene matches: 6. The length of the CDR3 is 15 residues. Germline V CDR1 and CDR2: DFQATT, SNEGSKA (reference sequence). The CDR3 loop is CSARVGTSGRREQYF. The CDR3 DNA sequence: TGCAGTGCTAGGGTCGGGACTAGCGGGAGGCGCGAGCAGTACTTC.

This clonotype was detected many times. The V call is TRBV9, the J call TRBJ1-2, with 8 bases aligning to TRBD1. Per germline, CDR1 SGDLS and CDR2 YYNGEE. V dropped 3 bases and J dropped 2; count of bases not matched to a gene: 6. This CDR3 spans 15 amino acids. This chain's CDR3 is CASSARTGHNYGYTF. CDR3 DNA sequence: TGTGCCAGCAGCGCCCGGACAGGGCACAACTATGGCTACACCTTC.

Many counts were recorded for this clonotype. The V gene is TRBV7-9, the J gene TRBJ2-1; the match to TRBD2 covers 11 bases. This CDR3 is built from 15 residues. Germline loops: CDR1 SEHNR, CDR2 FQNEAQ (reference sequence). V gave up 5 bases and J gave up 4 bases; unmatched junction bases: 4. CDR3 amino acids: CASSPTSGAYNEQFF. CDR3 DNA sequence: TGTGCCAGCAGCCCGACTAGCGGGGCTTACAATGAGCAGTTCTTC.